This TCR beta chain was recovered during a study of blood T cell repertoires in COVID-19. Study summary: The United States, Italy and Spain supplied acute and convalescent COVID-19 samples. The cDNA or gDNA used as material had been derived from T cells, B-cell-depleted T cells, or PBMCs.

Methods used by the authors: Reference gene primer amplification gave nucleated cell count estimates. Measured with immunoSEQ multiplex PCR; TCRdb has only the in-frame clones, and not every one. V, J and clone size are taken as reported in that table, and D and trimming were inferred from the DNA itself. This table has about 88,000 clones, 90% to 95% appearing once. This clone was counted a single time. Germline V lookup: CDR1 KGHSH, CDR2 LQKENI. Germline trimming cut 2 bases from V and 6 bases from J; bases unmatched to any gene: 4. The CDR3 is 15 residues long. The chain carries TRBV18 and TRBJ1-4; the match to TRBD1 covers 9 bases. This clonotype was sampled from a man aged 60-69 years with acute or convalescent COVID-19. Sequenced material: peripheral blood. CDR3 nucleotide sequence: TGTGCCAGCTCACCAGGACAGGGGAGGGATGAAAAACTGTTTTTT. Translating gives CASSPGQGRDEKLFF.